This TCR beta chain is drawn from a study of blood T cell repertoires in COVID-19. Trimming cost V 3 bases and J 8 bases; bases outside gene matches: 6. The CDR3 runs 13 residues. Germline CDR1 MNHEY, CDR2 SMNVEV (reference sequence). Per the original methods: Counts of nucleated cells, estimated from reference gene primer amplification, were obtained. The table came from immunoSEQ multiplex PCR; TCRdb's copy has only in-frame clones and leaves some out. V and J calls and clone size are as listed in that table; D and trimming were resolved from the DNA. The sample consists of about 200,000 clones, about 83% of them appearing once.

This TCR derives from a man in his 60s who had recovered from COVID-19. This chain joins TRBV27 and TRBJ1-2; 7 nucleotides match TRBD1. The sequenced sample was peripheral blood. The DNA for the CDR3 is TGTGCCAGCAGTTTGTTCAGGGGGGTCGGCTACACCTTC. It encodes CASSLFRGVGYTF.